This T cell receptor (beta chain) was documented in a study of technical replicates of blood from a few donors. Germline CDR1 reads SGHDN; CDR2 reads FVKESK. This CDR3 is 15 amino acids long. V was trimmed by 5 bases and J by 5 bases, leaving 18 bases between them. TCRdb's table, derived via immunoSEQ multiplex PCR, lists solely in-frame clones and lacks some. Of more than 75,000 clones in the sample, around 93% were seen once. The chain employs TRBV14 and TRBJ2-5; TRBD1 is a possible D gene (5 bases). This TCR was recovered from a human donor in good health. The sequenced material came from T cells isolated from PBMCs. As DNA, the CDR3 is TGTGCCAGCAGCGACCTATACGGACAACGGGAGACCCAGTACTTC. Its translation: CASSDLYGQRETQYF.